One and the same sample provided the 19 T cell receptor beta chains below, sequenced in a study of cytomegalovirus exposure and HLA in healthy donors. Primers: 60 Vbeta forward and 13 Jbeta reverse. Generated by immunoSEQ multiplex PCR, the TCRdb table keeps only in-frame clones and is missing some. The table has some 120,000 clones, roughly 82% seen once. Material for sequencing was PBMCs. Every receptor here comes from a man between 18 and 29 years old in good health and CMV-seropositive.

The chain has TRBV5-1 and TRBJ2-1; TRBD2 aligns across 10 bases. The CDR3 sequence is 16 residues long. V dropped 4 bases and J dropped 5; count of bases not matched to a gene: 9. Germline lookup yields CDR1 SGHRS and CDR2 YFSETQ. For the CDR3, the DNA is TGCGCCAGCAGCCGCCAAAGCGGGAGGGGAAACAATGAGCAGTTCTTC. Translated: CASSRQSGRGNNEQFF.

CDR3 in DNA: TGTGCCTGGAGGGACAGGGGACATCAGCCCCAGCATTTT. Translated, it gives CAWRDRGHQPQHF. The V gene is TRBV30, the J gene TRBJ1-5, with TRBD1 identical over 9 bases. Germline trimming cut 3 bases from V and 5 bases from J; bases unmatched to any gene: 2. CDR1 and CDR2 from the germline V gene are GTSNPN and SVGIG (reference sequence). The CDR3 contains 13 residues.

V gene TRBV7-2 combines with J gene TRBJ1-1; tentative D call: TRBD1 (5 bases). This CDR3 is built from 13 residues. Trimming took 1 base from V and 3 from J, leaving 6 bases between them. Germline V gene sequence: CDR1 SGHTA, CDR2 FQGNSA. The CDR3 loop is CASSLVRDTEAFF. The CDR3 region has the DNA TGTGCCAGCAGCTTAGTCAGGGACACTGAAGCTTTCTTT. The full variable domain, in which reference TRBV7-2 and TRBJ1-1 provide the parts outside the CDR3, is GAGVSQSPSNKVTEKGKDVELRCDPISGHTALYWYRQSLGQGLEFLIYFQGNSAPDKSGLPSDRFSAERTGGSVSTLTIQRTQQEDSAVYLCASSLVRDTEAFFGQGTRLTVV.

J is TRBJ2-5 and V is TRBV9; 10 bases are shared with TRBD2. Trimming took 0 bases from V and 1 from J; bases not matched to a gene: 9. The CDR3 covers 18 residues. Looked up from germline, CDR1 is SGDLS and CDR2 is YYNGEE. The CDR3 reads CASSVGLAGGRTQETQYF. For the CDR3, the DNA is TGTGCCAGCAGCGTAGGATTAGCGGGAGGACGTACCCAAGAGACCCAGTACTTC.

The genes are TRBV6-5 and TRBJ2-7; a weak D match, TRBD2 (6 bases). Germline V lookup: CDR1 MNHEY, CDR2 SVGAGI. The CDR3 has 14 residues. V was shortened by 7 bases and J by 7 bases, with 20 bases between the two germline ends. The CDR3 here is CASKTGEESREQYF. Written as DNA, the CDR3 is TGTGCCAGCAAAACGGGAGAGGAATCGCGGGAGCAGTACTTC.

The chain recombines TRBV27 with TRBJ2-2; weak D call: TRBD1 (6 bases). V was trimmed by 0 bases and J by 3 bases, leaving 14 bases between them. Germline V gene sequence: CDR1 MNHEY, CDR2 SMNVEV (reference sequence). This CDR3 comprises 17 residues. In DNA form, the CDR3 reads TGTGCCAGCAGTTTATCGACGACAGGATACGACACCGGGGAGCTGTTTTTT. Translation gives CASSLSTTGYDTGELFF.

The CDR3 DNA reads as TGTGCCAGCAGTGAACGGGACAGGGGAAATTCACCCCTCCACTTT. Amino acid sequence: CASSERDRGNSPLHF. This sequence joins TRBV6-1 and TRBJ1-6, with 10 bases fitting TRBD1. CDR3 length equals 15 residues. Per germline, CDR1 MNHNS and CDR2 SASEGT. Trimming at V came to 2 bases and at J to 7 bases, leaving 2 bases not matched to a gene.

This rearrangement joins TRBV7-9 to TRBJ2-3, with D maybe TRBD2 (6 bases). Between the trimmed V and J ends, which lost 4 bases and 2 bases, there was a span of 10 bases. From germline, CDR1 is SEHNR and CDR2 FQNEAQ (reference sequence). CDR3 length equals 14 residues. The CDR3 protein is CASSSGEATDTQYF. Written as DNA, the CDR3 is TGTGCCAGCAGCTCGGGAGAGGCCACAGATACGCAGTATTTT.

The V and J genes are TRBV19 and TRBJ2-7, with 7 bases identical to TRBD1. This CDR3 region has 14 residues. The germline CDR1 and CDR2 sequences are LNHDA and SQIVND (reference sequence). Unmatched junction bases numbered 7, after V lost 5 bases and J lost 3 bases. Here the CDR3 reads CASSEGQLIYEQYF. The CDR3 region has the DNA TGTGCCAGTAGTGAGGGACAGTTAATCTACGAGCAGTACTTC. The variable domain in full, with the rest retrieved from reference TRBV19 and TRBJ2-7, is DGGITQSPKYLFRKEGQNVTLSCEQNLNHDAMYWYRQDPGQGLRLIYYSQIVNDFQKGDIAEGYSVSREKKESFPLTVTSAQKNPTAFYLCASSEGQLIYEQYFGPGTRLTVT.

The chain links TRBV7-9 to TRBJ1-6, with 9 nucleotides matching TRBD1. V was pared by 1 base and J by 5 bases, with 3 bases of the junction left unmatched. The CDR3 consists of 16 residues. Germline V gene sequence: CDR1 SEHNR, CDR2 FQNEAQ (reference sequence). The CDR3: CASSLVTGGNNSPLHF. For the CDR3, the DNA is TGTGCCAGCAGCTTAGTTACAGGGGGCAATAATTCACCCCTCCACTTT. Drawing the rest from reference TRBV7-9 and TRBJ1-6, the complete variable domain is DTGVSQNPRHKITKRGQNVTFRCDPISEHNRLYWYRQTLGQGPEFLTYFQNEAQLEKSRLLSDRFSAERPKGSFSTLEIQRTEQGDSAMYLCASSLVTGGNNSPLHFGNGTRLTVT.

The rearrangement links TRBV7-6 to TRBJ2-7, with no clear D. CDR3 length: 15 amino acids. The V end was cut by 2 bases, the J end by 0 bases, with 11 bases between. The V gene's germline CDR1 is SGHVS and CDR2 FNYEAQ. The CDR3 bases are TGTGCCAGCAGCTTATCCCAGGATAGCTCCTACGAGCAGTACTTC. Translated, it gives CASSLSQDSSYEQYF.

Only a few counts were recorded for this clone. This chain joins TRBV27 and TRBJ2-1; 8 bases agree with TRBD2. The J segment lost 3 bases and the V segment lost 2 bases, leaving 3 bases of the junction unmatched. The germline gives CDR1 MNHEY, CDR2 SMNVEV (reference sequence). This CDR3 has 15 residues. The CDR3 is CASSLGLAGYNEQFF. CDR3 DNA sequence: TGTGCCAGCAGTTTAGGGCTAGCGGGCTACAATGAGCAGTTCTTC.

This rearrangement joins TRBV6-4 to TRBJ1-1; D ambiguous. V lost 6 bases, J lost 1 base, and 9 bases lay in between. Germline V gene sequence: CDR1 MRHNA, CDR2 SNTAGT. This CDR3 has 13 amino acids. The chain's CDR3 is CASRVDTNTEAFF. The CDR3 region has the DNA TGTGCCAGCAGGGTAGATACGAACACTGAAGCTTTCTTT.

The rearrangement links TRBV7-6 to TRBJ1-2; D remains ambiguous. Germline CDR1 SGHVS, CDR2 FNYEAQ. Trimming removed 5 bases at V and 4 bases at J, with 11 bases between. The CDR3 length is 13 residues. CDR3 sequence: CASSPRTSYGYTF. The CDR3 DNA is TGTGCCAGCAGCCCCCGGACTTCCTATGGCTACACCTTC.

This chain uses TRBV6-1 with TRBJ1-6; 9 positions match TRBD1. The CDR3 extends over 18 amino acids. The germline CDR1 and CDR2 sequences are MNHNS and SASEGT. V shed 4 bases and J 10 bases; nucleotides not matched to a gene: 17. This chain's CDR3 is CASSAPGQGWSSRSPLHF. CDR3 nucleotide sequence: TGTGCCAGCAGTGCACCGGGACAGGGATGGTCCAGTAGATCACCCCTCCACTTT.

The V and J genes are TRBV7-6 and TRBJ2-1, with 12 bases lining up with TRBD2. The CDR3 is 14 residues long. The germline V gene has CDR1 SGHVS and CDR2 FNYEAQ. V shed 5 bases, J shed 8 bases, and the junction held 4 bases outside the gene matches. CDR3 sequence (DNA): TGTGCCAGCAGCCGACTAGCGGGAGTAGATGAGCAGTTCTTC. Its protein is CASSRLAGVDEQFF.

This sequence joins TRBV5-4 and TRBJ2-7, with 7 bases fitting TRBD2. In germline, CDR1 is SGHNT, CDR2 YYREEE (reference sequence). The CDR3 covers 12 residues. Trimming removed 0 bases from V and 7 bases from J; junction bases left unmatched: 1. The CDR3: CASSLDGREQYF. CDR3 nucleotide sequence: TGTGCCAGCAGCTTGGACGGGAGGGAGCAGTACTTC.

Details on this clone: An end of the junction differs from the germline gene, which may be a read error. V is TRBV7-7 and J is TRBJ2-2; perhaps TRBD1 as D (7 bases). This CDR3 is built from 15 residues. CDR1 and CDR2 (germline): SSHAT, FNYEAQ (reference sequence). The DNA of the CDR3 is TGTGCTAGCAGGGGGTCGGGGGAGAACACCGGGGAGCTGTTTTTT. The encoded protein is CASRGSGENTGELFF.

The chain is built from TRBV27 and TRBJ1-5; TRBD1 aligns across 8 bases. The CDR3 covers 16 residues. The V segment lost 6 bases and the J segment 4 bases; nucleotides outside the gene matches: 11. Germline CDR1 is MNHEY and CDR2 is SMNVEV (reference sequence). CDR3 bases: TGTGCCAGCAGAGAACATGGACAGGGTAAAAATCAGCCCCAGCATTTT. Its protein product is CASREHGQGKNQPQHF.